This TCR beta chain originates from a study of neoadjuvant anti-PD-1 for oral cavity cancer. This CDR3 has 14 amino acids. V was cut by 9 bases and J by 4 bases, with 16 bases left in between. The germline gives CDR1 LNHDA, CDR2 SQIVND (reference sequence). The data were produced by immunoSEQ multiplex PCR, yet TCRdb's version contains in-frame clones alone and is incomplete. This sample has 7,500 to 10,000 clones, with about 73% found just once. Time point defined: after neoadjuvant nivolumab, at surgical resection. This TCR derives from a person between 40 and 85 years old with oral cavity squamous cell carcinoma. The sequencing here drew on PBMCs, taken after nivolumab (anti-PD-1) treatment. The rearrangement uses TRBV19 and TRBJ2-4; a weak D match, TRBD1 (6 bases). CDR3 sequence (DNA): TGTGCCAGCTCATCGTGGACAGCTAAAAACATTCAGTACTTC. It specifies CASSSWTAKNIQYF.